This T cell receptor beta chain came from a study of T cell responses to AZD1222 COVID-19 vaccine. Study-wide findings and caveats: Dominant at 160-218 and 743-854, vaccine-associated CD4 TCRs also spanned spike. Compared with day 0, the breadth and depth of the Spike-specific TCR repertoire rose significantly after two doses of AZD1222. Targets within unmutated variant regions were reportedly found for nearly half of spike-specific TCRs.

Germline V gene lookup returns CDR1 SGHTA and CDR2 FQGNSA. With 4 bases removed from V and 2 bases from J, the gap between germline ends came to 18 bases. The CDR3 has 16 amino acids. Sequenced by immunoSEQ multiplex PCR; TCRdb stores in-frame clones only, minus some. Seen here are roughly 110,000 clones, more than 75% observed once, and the top ten hold approximately 12%. To note about this clone: The antigen is not known.

The material was peripheral blood, obtained on day 0 of AZD1222 vaccination. The chain recombines TRBV7-2 with TRBJ2-7; D may be TRBD1 (6 bases). This sequence originates from an adult in good health. The CDR3 nucleotides read TGTGCCAGCAGCTCACGTGCGAGGGACACTCCCTACGAGCAGTACTTC. It translates to CASSSRARDTPYEQYF.